Shown below are 32 T cell receptor beta chains from a single sample sequenced in a study of T cell repertoires in cytomegalovirus infection (dated by TCRdb to about 2019). Sequenced on an Illumina HiSeq 1500. The public sequencing data were trimmed at Q25 with fastp and processed into clonotypes with MiXCR by TCRdb, which kept only in-frame beta chains. One record per CDR3 amino acid sequence lists the most common genes and DNA. Counted in this sample were approximately 140,000 distinct CDR3 sequences; approximately 5.9% of them appeared once. The ten largest clones represent 15% to 20% of the sample. Sequenced material: PBMCs. These receptors all stem from a human donor in good health (CMV status not recorded). Some clones in this sample may be carry-over from other donors' samples.

The chain joins TRBV7-9 to TRBJ2-1; D may correspond to TRBD1 or TRBD2 (5 bases each). The CDR3 loop spans 13 amino acids. The V end was cut by 5 bases, the J end by 6 bases, with 11 bases between. Germline CDR1 and CDR2: SEHNR and FQNEAQ (reference sequence). CDR3 sequence: CASSIPGTNEQFF. Here the CDR3 DNA reads TGTGCCAGCAGCATTCCCGGGACCAATGAGCAGTTCTTC.

This clonotype was counted many times. The V call is TRBV12-3 or TRBV12-4, the J call TRBJ1-1, with D tentatively TRBD1 (5 bases). V was trimmed by 4 bases and J by 0 bases, leaving 15 bases between them. The CDR3 extends over 16 amino acids. Here the CDR3 DNA reads TGTGCCAGCAGTTCGCCTTTAAGGGGTATGAACACTGAAGCTTTCTTT. This translates into CASSSPLRGMNTEAFF.

This clonotype occurred many times. This chain joins TRBV6-2 or TRBV6-3 and TRBJ1-1; D is undetermined. The ends were cut back, 2 bases at V and 1 base at J, with 8 bases in the middle. The CDR3 spans 14 residues. In germline, CDR1 is MNHEY, CDR2 SVGEGT. In nucleotides, the CDR3 is TGTGCCAGCAGTTACCTGACTAGGAACACTGAAGCTTTCTTT. Translation gives CASSYLTRNTEAFF.

V gene TRBV2 combines with J gene TRBJ2-5; D remains unclear. From germline, CDR1 is SNHLY and CDR2 FYNNEI. V gave up 8 bases and J gave up 5 bases, with 21 bases separating them. The CDR3 has 15 residues. The CDR3 sequence: CASLYRRGLRETQYF. The CDR3 DNA follows: TGTGCCAGCCTATACCGACGAGGATTGAGGGAGACCCAGTACTTC.

This clonotype was found many times. The J gene is TRBJ2-5, the V gene TRBV5-1, with 11 bases aligning to TRBD2. The germline CDR1 and CDR2 sequences are SGHRS and YFSETQ. The CDR3 extends over 15 amino acids. The V segment lost 4 bases and the J segment 2 bases; nucleotides outside the gene matches: 4. In DNA, the CDR3 is TGCGCCAGCAGCGTTAGCGGGGGGGAACAAGAGACCCAGTACTTC. Its translation is CASSVSGGEQETQYF. Filled out from reference TRBV5-1 and TRBJ2-5, the complete variable domain reads KAGVTQTPRYLIKTRGQQVTLSCSPISGHRSVSWYQQTPGQGLQFLFEYFSETQRNKGNFPGRFSGRQFSNSRSEMNVSTLELGDSALYLCASSVSGGEQETQYFGPGTRLLVL.

This clonotype was detected many times. V usage is TRBV5-5 and J usage is TRBJ1-1; TRBD1 agrees at 7 bases. CDR1 is SGHKS and CDR2 is YYEKEE in the germline V gene (reference sequence). This CDR3 is 14 amino acids long. Trimming cost V 1 base and J 3 bases; bases outside gene matches: 3. The CDR3 region is CASSLTGVDTEAFF. DNA for the CDR3: TGTGCCAGCAGCTTGACAGGGGTCGACACTGAAGCTTTCTTT.

This clonotype was recorded many times. The gene calls are TRBV6-6 and TRBJ1-2, with TRBD1 as a possible D gene (6 bases). Between the trimmed V and J ends, which lost 1 base and 3 bases, there was a span of 18 bases. CDR1 and CDR2 from the germline V gene are MNHNY and SVGAGI (reference sequence). This CDR3 is built from 17 residues. The CDR3 loop reads CASSYFSPGAIYYGYTF. In nucleotides, the CDR3 is TGTGCCAGCAGTTACTTTTCCCCAGGGGCTATCTACTATGGCTACACCTTC.

This clonotype was counted at least ten times. The J gene is TRBJ2-1, the V gene TRBV5-4, with 8 bases matching TRBD1. J gave up 7 bases and V 5 bases, and 11 bases lay outside the gene matches. CDR3 size: 15 residues. Germline V gene sequence: CDR1 SGHNT, CDR2 YYREEE (reference sequence). The CDR3 DNA sequence: TGTGCCAGCAGAAGCGGCAGGGGGCTAGTGAATGAGCAGTTCTTC. This gives the protein CASRSGRGLVNEQFF.

This clonotype was picked up many times. The chain joins TRBV5-1 to TRBJ2-5; D may be TRBD2 (5 bases). Trimming left V 5 bases short and J 1 base short, with 9 bases between. This CDR3 comprises 13 residues. Germline CDR1 is SGHRS and CDR2 is YFSETQ. The CDR3 is CASSWGVQETQYF. CDR3 coding DNA: TGCGCCAGCAGTTGGGGAGTCCAAGAGACCCAGTACTTC.

This clonotype was recorded at least ten times. This rearrangement joins TRBV7-9 to TRBJ1-4; D ambiguous. V was cut by 5 bases and J by 4 bases, with 5 bases left in between. Germline CDR1 and CDR2: SEHNR and FQNEAQ (reference sequence). The CDR3 consists of 12 residues. The CDR3 spells CASSLDNEKLFF. CDR3 bases: TGTGCCAGCAGCCTCGATAATGAAAAACTGTTTTTT.

The chain is built from TRBV4-3 and TRBJ1-1; D gene unclear. Germline CDR1 and CDR2: LGHNA and YSLEER. The CDR3 is made up of 12 amino acids. V was pared by 4 bases and J by 10 bases, with 13 bases between. CDR3 nucleotide sequence: TGCGCCAGCAGCCCGAGGACCGAGGGAGCTTTCTTT. Translation gives CASSPRTEGAFF.

The rearrangement joins TRBV4-3 to TRBJ1-1, with D hard to call. The CDR3 has 12 residues. Trimming left V 3 bases short and J 1 base short, with 3 bases between. The germline CDR1 and CDR2 sequences are LGHNA and YSLEER. The CDR3 spells CASSQKNTEAFF. The CDR3 DNA reads as TGCGCCAGCAGCCAGAAGAACACTGAAGCTTTCTTT.

The CDR3 loop is CSAYTGGGRNNGYTF. The CDR3 nucleotides read TGCAGTGCTTATACGGGGGGGGGGAGAAATAACGGCTACACCTTC. V usage is TRBV20-1 and J usage is TRBJ1-2, with D tentatively TRBD1 (5 bases). CDR1 and CDR2 (germline): DFQATT, SNEGSKA (reference sequence). This CDR3 is built from 15 residues. Trimming left V 5 bases short and J 8 bases short, with 24 bases between.

This clonotype was observed at least ten times. V and J are TRBV28 and TRBJ1-1; 11 bases fit TRBD1. This CDR3 contains 17 residues. Trimming cost V 1 base and J 4 bases; bases outside gene matches: 8. Germline V gives CDR1 MDHEN, CDR2 SYDVKM. CDR3 region: CASSLYGQGAGGTEAFF. CDR3 DNA: TGTGCCAGCAGTTTATACGGACAGGGGGCCGGGGGCACTGAAGCTTTCTTT.

Of note for this clonotype: One base away lies a much larger clone, so this may be a sequencing read error. The chain couples TRBV2 to TRBJ2-1; TRBD2 matches 11 bases. There are 15 residues in the CDR3. CDR1 and CDR2 (germline): SNHLY, FYNNEI. The CDR3 loop reads CASNQLAGAANERFF. As DNA, the CDR3 is TGTGCCAGCAACCAACTAGCGGGGGCCGCCAATGAGCGGTTCTTC.

In this sample, this clonotype turned up a few times. The DNA of the CDR3 is TGCAGTGCTAGACCCCGAAGAGGACTAGCGGGTTCGACTGAGCAGTTCTTC. It translates to CSARPRRGLAGSTEQFF. The chain uses TRBV20-1 and TRBJ2-1; 11 bases are shared with TRBD2. This CDR3 comprises 17 residues. Trimming at V came to 2 bases and at J to 9 bases, leaving 15 bases not matched to a gene. The germline V gene has CDR1 DFQATT and CDR2 SNEGSKA (reference sequence).

This clonotype occurred a few times. V and J are TRBV10-3 and TRBJ2-1; D uncertain. Germline loops: CDR1 ENHRY, CDR2 SYGVKD. This CDR3 contains 14 residues. Deletions cut 2 bases from V and 8 bases from J, with 13 bases between. In DNA, the CDR3 is TGTGCCATCAGTGAGGGCACGGAGTTCGATGAGCAGTTCTTC. Residues: CAISEGTEFDEQFF.

The chain carries TRBV2 and TRBJ2-5; 8 bases fit TRBD1. The junction had 4 bases not matched to a gene; V was cut back by 5 bases and J by 2 bases. There are 14 residues in the CDR3. The germline gives CDR1 SNHLY, CDR2 FYNNEI. The CDR3 DNA is TGTGCCAGCAGTTGGACAGGGAGACAAGAGACCCAGTACTTC. Amino acid sequence: CASSWTGRQETQYF.

A few counts support this clonotype. The chain carries TRBV15 and TRBJ1-5; D possibly corresponds to TRBD1 (6 bases). Germline V gene lookup returns CDR1 LNHNV and CDR2 YYDKDF (reference sequence). The CDR3 has 16 residues. The V gene lost 3 bases and the J gene lost 5 bases, with 17 bases spanning the gap. CDR3 in DNA: TGTGCCACCAGCAGGGGAGGGGGGCAGGGATATCAGCCCCAGCATTTT. Translating it yields CATSRGGGQGYQPQHF. The full variable domain, with the rest looked up from reference TRBV15 and TRBJ1-5, is DAMVIQNPRYQVTQFGKPVTLSCSQTLNHNVMYWYQQKSSQAPKLLFHYYDKDFNNEADTPDNFQSRRPNTSFCFLDIRSPGLGDTAMYLCATSRGGGQGYQPQHFGDGTRLSIL.

This rearrangement joins TRBV2 to TRBJ1-4, with 8 nucleotides matching TRBD1. Germline values: CDR1 SNHLY, CDR2 FYNNEI. The length of the CDR3 is 14 residues. J was trimmed by 6 bases and V by 8 bases; bases with no gene match: 8. The CDR3 DNA is TGTGCCAGCGGACAGGGAGGGGCCGATGAAAAACTGTTTTTT. Translating gives CASGQGGADEKLFF.

This clonotype has ten or more counts. This chain links TRBV29-1 with TRBJ1-1, with D maybe TRBD1 (5 bases). V shed 0 bases and J shed 4 bases, with 15 bases lying between them. Germline CDR1 and CDR2: SQVTM and ANQGSEA. The CDR3 is made up of 15 amino acids. CDR3 in DNA: TGCAGCGTTGAAGATCCCCGGGCCGGGGGCACTGAAGCTTTCTTT. Translation gives CSVEDPRAGGTEAFF.

This clonotype was counted ten times or more. The chain has TRBV12-3 or TRBV12-4 and TRBJ1-3; no reliable D call. The V and J ends lost 4 bases and 6 bases respectively, with 7 bases between them. The CDR3 consists of 12 residues. In DNA form, the CDR3 reads TGTGCCAGCAGTTGGTTATCAAACACCATATATTTT. Its protein is CASSWLSNTIYF.

This clonotype was counted at least ten times. The rearrangement links TRBV7-9 to TRBJ2-5; the D is unclear. Germline CDR1 is SEHNR and CDR2 is FQNEAQ (reference sequence). The V end was cut by 5 bases, the J end by 4 bases, with 11 bases between. The CDR3 has 13 residues. In DNA form, the CDR3 reads TGTGCCAGCAGCCGCTCGAGGCCAGAGACCCAGTACTTC. This sequence encodes CASSRSRPETQYF.

This clonotype was counted at least ten times. This chain links TRBV30 with TRBJ2-7; D not resolved. Germline V gives CDR1 GTSNPN, CDR2 SVGIG (reference sequence). Trimming shortened V by 1 base and J by 1 base, and 5 bases separated the two germline ends. This CDR3 has 12 amino acids. The CDR3 DNA reads as TGTGCCTGGAGTGAAGGATCCTACGAGCAGTACTTC. Amino acids: CAWSEGSYEQYF.

Notes on this clonotype: A much larger clone lies one base from this, so it may be a read error. This sequence joins TRBV10-3 and TRBJ1-4; possibly TRBD1 for D (6 bases). Trimming removed 1 base at V and 7 bases at J, with 19 bases between. Germline V gives CDR1 ENHRY, CDR2 SYGVKD. The CDR3 length is 17 residues. The CDR3 reads CAISECRGVKVGEKLFF. For the CDR3, the DNA is TGTGCCATCAGTGAGTGCAGGGGAGTGAAGGTCGGTGAAAAACTGTTTTTT.

This clonotype was seen more than once but under ten times. The V call is TRBV20-1, the J call TRBJ2-1; TRBD1 matches 9 bases. The CDR3 sequence is 15 residues long. Losses at the gene ends were 4 bases for V and 8 bases for J; bases not matched to a gene: 12. Germline CDR1 and CDR2: DFQATT and SNEGSKA (reference sequence). The CDR3 nucleotides are TGCAGTGCTACCTATACCGGGACAGGGATCCATGAGCAGTTCTTC. This sequence encodes CSATYTGTGIHEQFF.

The table lists this clonotype with many counts. The V and J genes are TRBV7-6 and TRBJ2-1; D is tentatively TRBD1 or TRBD2 (5 bases each). The V end lost 6 bases, the J end lost 4 bases, and 16 bases lay between the germline ends. The CDR3 is 15 residues long. Germline V lookup: CDR1 SGHVS, CDR2 FNYEAQ. CDR3 in DNA: TGTGCCAGCAGTCAAGGGACGGACCAGTACAATGAGCAGTTCTTC. Protein: CASSQGTDQYNEQFF. Using reference TRBV7-6 and TRBJ2-1 for the parts outside the CDR3, the full variable domain is GAGVSQSPRYKVTKRGQDVALRCDPISGHVSLYWYRQALGQGPEFLTYFNYEAQQDKSGLPNDRFSAERPEGSISTLTIQRTEQRDSAMYRCASSQGTDQYNEQFFGPGTRLTVL.

The chain is built from TRBV25-1 and TRBJ2-7; a weak D match, TRBD1 (5 bases). Germline V lookup: CDR1 MGHDK, CDR2 SYGVNS. The CDR3 is 14 amino acids. With 4 bases removed from V and 2 bases from J, the gap between germline ends came to 12 bases. Here the CDR3 reads CASSVQGRTYEQYF. In DNA, the CDR3 is TGTGCCAGCAGTGTTCAGGGTAGGACCTACGAGCAGTACTTC.

The V call is TRBV28, the J call TRBJ2-3; D possibly uses TRBD1 or TRBD2 (5 bases each). V dropped 3 bases and J dropped 4 bases, with 17 bases sitting between them. Germline values: CDR1 MDHEN, CDR2 SYDVKM. The CDR3 is made up of 16 amino acids. CDR3: CASSFTLGVSPDTQYF. In DNA form, the CDR3 reads TGTGCCAGCAGTTTTACCCTGGGGGTTAGCCCAGATACGCAGTATTTT.

In this sample, this clonotype turned up many times. The J gene is TRBJ2-7, the V gene TRBV20-1; D is tentatively TRBD1 or TRBD2 (5 bases each). The V end was cut by 3 bases, the J end by 1 base, with 13 bases between. This CDR3 spans 14 amino acids. Germline V gives CDR1 DFQATT, CDR2 SNEGSKA (reference sequence). CDR3 amino acids: CSASATGGSYEQYF. The DNA of the CDR3 is TGCAGTGCTAGCGCTACAGGAGGTTCCTACGAGCAGTACTTC.

The rearrangement uses TRBV11-2 and TRBJ2-1; 9 bases align to TRBD1. Germline V gene lookup returns CDR1 SGHAT and CDR2 FQNNGV. The CDR3 sequence is 17 residues long. V lost 5 bases to trimming and J lost 1 base; unmatched junction nucleotides: 9. The CDR3 nucleotides read TGTGCCAGCAGCCTGACAGGGGGGATAAATTCCTACAATGAGCAGTTCTTC. The encoded protein is CASSLTGGINSYNEQFF.

This clonotype has a count of ten or more. The gene calls are TRBV7-3 and TRBJ2-2; unclear D gene. The germline CDR1 and CDR2 sequences are SGHTA and FQGTGA. This CDR3 is 15 amino acids long. V was shortened by 7 bases and J by 1 base, with 13 bases between the two germline ends. This CDR3 is CASILEYGNTGELFF. The CDR3 coding sequence is TGTGCCAGCATCCTTGAGTATGGGAACACCGGGGAGCTGTTTTTT.